Below, 13 T cell receptor delta chains from the same sample are listed, as sequenced in a study of Vγ9Vδ2 T cells in congenital toxoplasmosis. cDNA was made by template-switch reverse transcription with TRGC- and TRDC-specific primers in one tube. The TRGC primer design covered both constant genes, TRGC1 and TRGC2. TCRdb re-called the reads through CATT. The data show 600 or so delta-chain clones, 27% seen once. The material sequenced was gamma-delta T cells from blood. The receptors here all came from a child younger than 10 born to a mother with Toxoplasma gondii infection during pregnancy, either congenitally infected or uninfected (not recorded which).

This clone was detected a few times. This probably arose from a read error, given a far larger clone one base away. The V and J genes are TRDV1 and TRDJ1, with 12 bases matching TRDD3. Trimming at V came to 1 base and at J to 0 bases, leaving 21 bases not matched to a gene. The V gene's germline CDR1 is TSWWSYY and CDR2 QGS. The length of the CDR3 is 23 residues. The CDR3: CALGEPRWSRYWGILLYTDKLIF. CDR3 nucleotides: TGTGCTCTTGGGGAACCGAGGTGGTCTAGGTACTGGGGGATACTCCTGTACACCGATAAACTCATCTTT.

A note on this clone: It is likely a read error: a sequence one base away is far more abundant. At the DNA level, this CDR3 is encoded by other sequences in the same sample as well. The V and J genes are TRDV1 and TRDJ2; 8 bases line up with TRDD3. With 4 bases clipped from V and 2 bases from J, the junction kept 33 bases outside the gene matches. Germline V gene sequence: CDR1 TSWWSYY, CDR2 QGS. The CDR3 length is 25 residues. CDR3 region: CALGVDGPVYPGGLPGTVLTAQLFF. The CDR3 bases are TGTGCTCTTGGGGTAGATGGTCCCGTATATCCTGGGGGACTCCCCGGTACAGTGTTGACAGCACAACTCTTCTTT.

Details on this clone: This likely stems from a read error, as it lies one base from a far larger clone. J is TRDJ1 and V is TRDV1; TRDD3 might be the D (6 bases). Germline V CDR1 and CDR2: TSWWSYY, QGS. The CDR3 runs to 24 residues. The CDR3 spells CALGDPSSTTPSVIYGGGTEKLIF. The CDR3, as DNA: TGTGCTCTTGGGGACCCCTCCTCTACTACTCCAAGCGTCATATACGGGGGGGGAACCGAAAAACTCATCTTT.

About this clone itself: The protein in TCRdb stems from a much larger clone and differs at residue 10 from this DNA's translation, likely a read error; here the protein is translated from the DNA. The J gene is TRDJ1, the V gene TRDV1, with 8 bases matching TRDD3. CDR3 size: 25 residues. Germline-derived CDR1 and CDR2 are TSWWSYY and QGS. V shed 0 bases and J 0 bases; nucleotides not matched to a gene: 30. The CDR3 nucleotides are TGTGCTCTTGGGGAACTTAAGTCGAATCACCTTTCTTCCGGACTGGGGGTTACGTACACCGATAAACTCATCTTT. It is translated as CALGELKSNHLSSGLGVTYTDKLIF.

As to this clone: With only one base between it and a far larger clone, this is likely a read error. This sequence joins TRDV1 and TRDJ1; TRDD3 matches 9 bases. The CDR3 covers 23 residues. CDR1 TSWWSYY and CDR2 QGS come from the germline V gene. The CDR3 sequence: CALGGFLTTRVGDKIWGTDKPIF. The CDR3 DNA follows: TGTGCTCTTGGGGGCTTTCTAACTACTCGGGTGGGGGATAAGATATGGGGCACCGATAAACCCATCTTT.

Details on this clone: TCRdb's protein, taken from a much larger clone, differs from this DNA's translation at residue 5, likely owing to a read error; the protein displayed comes from the DNA. This chain uses TRDV2 with TRDJ1; 10 bases agree with TRDD3. No J segment appears in TCRdb, so it was assigned here by matching the sequence to germline. The CDR3 contains 15 residues. V lost 2 bases, J lost 3 bases, and 5 bases stayed unmatched. Germline-derived CDR1 and CDR2 are GEAIGNYY and EKD. CDR3 loop: CACDIGGYVPDKLIF. CDR3 bases: TGTGCCTGTGACATCGGGGGATACGTTCCCGATAAACTCATCTTT.

A word on this clone: Given a far larger clone just one base away, this is likely a sequencing read error. Other DNA sequences from this sample encode an identical CDR3 as well. The chain links TRDV3 to TRDJ1; 12 bases align to TRDD3. No J segment appears in TCRdb, so it was assigned here by matching the sequence to germline. The CDR3 extends over 19 amino acids. In germline, CDR1 is TVYSNPD, CDR2 GDNSRS (reference sequence). The V gene end was trimmed by 4 bases and the J gene end by 2 bases; junction bases not matched to a gene: 20. CDR3: CASHPYSATWGIRTDKLIF. DNA for the CDR3: TGTGCCTCGCACCCCTACTCCGCGACCTGGGGGATACGGACCGATAAACTCATCTTT.

By sample share, this clone is hyperexpanded. The sample holds other DNA sequences that translate to the same CDR3. The chain employs TRDV2 and TRDJ1; D ambiguous. The CDR3 has 14 amino acids. Germline V gene data show CDR1 as GEAIGNYY and CDR2 as EKD. V was pared by 3 bases and J by 3 bases, with 13 bases between. The CDR3 nucleotides are TGTGCCTGTGACCTTCTCTCGGCGGCCGATAAACTCATCTTT. Encoded protein: CACDLLSAADKLIF.

In regard to this clone: The likely explanation is a read error, given a far larger clone one base away. The chain couples TRAV29/DV5 to TRDJ1, with TRDD3 matching over 11 bases. Here the J gene came from matching the DNA to germline, since TCRdb omits it. Unmatched junction bases numbered 25, after V lost 6 bases and J lost 9 bases. Germline CDR1 is NSMFDY and CDR2 is ISSIKDK. The CDR3 has 18 amino acids. CDR3 DNA sequence: TGTGCAGTAGTCGAGAGGGGCCTTCCTCCTGTTGGGGGATACGAACTCATCTTT. Translating it yields CAVVERGLPPVGGYELIF.

Remarks on this clone: A much larger clone differs from this one at a single base, so this may be a read error. The chain joins TRDV1 to TRDJ1; 9 bases map to TRDD3. Unmatched junction bases numbered 8, after V lost 0 bases and J lost 3 bases. The germline V gene has CDR1 TSWWSYY and CDR2 QGS. The CDR3 is 17 residues long. This CDR3 is CALGELRLGGYPDKLIF. The CDR3 DNA is TGTGCTCTTGGGGAACTTCGTCTTGGGGGATATCCCGATAAACTCATCTTT.

With respect to this clone: This likely traces to a read error, being one base from a far larger clone. The rearrangement joins TRDV1 to TRDJ1, with TRDD3 identical over 9 bases. V dropped 2 bases and J dropped 0; count of bases not matched to a gene: 25. Germline V lookup: CDR1 TSWWSYY, CDR2 QGS. The CDR3 loop spans 23 amino acids. The CDR3 coding sequence is TGTGCTCTTGGGGAATCGAGGTGGTCTAGGTACCGGGGGATACTCCTGTACACCGATAAACTCATCTTT. It yields the protein CALGESRWSRYRGILLYTDKLIF.

Concerning this clone: A far bigger clonotype differs at one base, so this is likely a read error. This chain joins TRDV1 and TRDJ1; 8 nucleotides line up with TRDD3. V shed 2 bases, J shed 1 base, and the junction held 21 bases outside the gene matches. CDR3 length: 21 amino acids. Germline loops: CDR1 TSWWSYY, CDR2 QGS. DNA for the CDR3: TGTGCTCTTGGGGAAAAGACAATCCCCATGTACTGGGGGTTTTCCACCGATAAACTCATCTTT. This codes for CALGEKTIPMYWGFSTDKLIF.

Details on this clone: For this DNA, TCRdb reports the protein of a much larger clone, which diverges at residue 11, most likely from a read error; the protein presented here is translated directly from the DNA. The chain combines TRDV3 with TRDJ1; 12 bases line up with TRDD3. TCRdb supplies no J gene; here it was assigned by aligning the nucleotide sequence to germline. J gave up 3 bases and V 1 base, and 12 bases lay outside the gene matches. CDR1 is TVYSNPD, CDR2 GDNSRS, per germline (reference sequence). CDR3 length equals 17 residues. CDR3 sequence (DNA): TGTGCCTTTAAGGGGGGGTACTGGGGGATACATTCCGATAAACTCATCTTT. Its protein product is CAFKGGYWGIHSDKLIF. The complete variable domain, with remaining parts taken from reference TRDV3 and TRDJ1, reads CDKVTQSSPDQTVASGSEVVLLCTYDTVYSNPDLFWYRIRPDYSFQFVFYGDNSRSEGADFTQGRFSVKHILTQKAFHLVISPVRTEDSATYYCAFKGGYWGIHSDKLIFGKGTRVTVEP.